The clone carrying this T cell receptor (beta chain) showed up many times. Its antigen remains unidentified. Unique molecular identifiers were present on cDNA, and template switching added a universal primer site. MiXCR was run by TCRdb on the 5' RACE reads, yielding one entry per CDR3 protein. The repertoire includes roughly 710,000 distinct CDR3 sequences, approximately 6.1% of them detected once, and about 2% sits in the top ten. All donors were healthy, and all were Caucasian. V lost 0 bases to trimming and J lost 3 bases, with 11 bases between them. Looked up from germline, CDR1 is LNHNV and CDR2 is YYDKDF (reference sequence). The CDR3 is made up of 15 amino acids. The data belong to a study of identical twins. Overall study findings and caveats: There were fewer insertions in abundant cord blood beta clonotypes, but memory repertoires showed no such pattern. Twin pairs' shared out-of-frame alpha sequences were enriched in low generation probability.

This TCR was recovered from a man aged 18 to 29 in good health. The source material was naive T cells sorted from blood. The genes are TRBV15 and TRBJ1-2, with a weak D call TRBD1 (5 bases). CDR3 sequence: CATSRDRGLYYGYTF. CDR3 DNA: TGTGCCACCAGCAGAGACCGGGGCCTTTACTATGGCTACACCTTC.